The 5 T cell receptor beta chains in this list originate from one sample, sequenced in a study of a mutant IDH1 vaccine in newly diagnosed glioma. TCRdb's table, derived via immunoSEQ multiplex PCR, lists solely in-frame clones and lacks some. The sample holds about 68,000 clones; about four fifths are singletons and the top ten take 7.5% to 9%. Specified time point: baseline, week 1 (first vaccination visit). Treatment indicated: pre-vaccination baseline after standard-of-care therapy. The sequences come from PBMCs, collected from a glioma patient treated with radiotherapy, temozolomide or both. The receptors here all came from a man in his forties or fifties with glioma.

The chain joins TRBV10-3 to TRBJ2-2; D not resolved. Trimming pared 0 bases from V and 7 bases from J, leaving 3 bases between. CDR1 is ENHRY, CDR2 SYGVKD, per germline. The CDR3 is made up of 12 amino acids. CDR3 sequence (DNA): TGTGCCATCAGTGAGTCTCTCGGGGAGCTGTTTTTT. Translated, it gives CAISESLGELFF.

The genes are TRBV5-1 and TRBJ1-5; D is perhaps TRBD1 (6 bases). The CDR3 runs to 15 residues. Germline-derived CDR1 and CDR2 are SGHRS and YFSETQ. V lost 1 base and J 1 base, leaving 9 bases between the germline ends. CDR3 in DNA: TGCGCCAGCAGCTTGCAGGGGACAAGCAATCAGCCCCAGCATTTT. As protein: CASSLQGTSNQPQHF.

The DNA for the CDR3 is TGTGCCAGCGGAGACAGGGGGAATGAAAAACTGTTTTTT. Protein: CASGDRGNEKLFF. The chain carries TRBV6-6 and TRBJ1-4, with 9 bases aligning to TRBD1. The junction had 3 bases not matched to a gene; V was cut back by 8 bases and J by 5 bases. The CDR3 covers 13 residues. Germline assignment: CDR1 MNHNY and CDR2 SVGAGI (reference sequence).

The chain has TRBV4-1 and TRBJ2-2; D possibly corresponds to TRBD2 (6 bases). The CDR3 runs to 15 residues. Trimming removed 4 bases at V and 4 bases at J, with 13 bases between. Germline assignment: CDR1 MGHRA and CDR2 YSYEKL. The CDR3 DNA follows: TGCGCCAGCAGCCCCCGGGAGAGGGTCACCGGGGAGCTGTTTTTT. This translates into CASSPRERVTGELFF.

This clone showed up just a few times. The gene calls are TRBV2 and TRBJ1-5; perhaps TRBD1 as D (6 bases). Per the germline V gene, CDR1 is SNHLY and CDR2 is FYNNEI. This CDR3 has 15 residues. Between the trimmed V and J ends, which lost 3 bases and 5 bases, there was a span of 14 bases. CDR3 in DNA: TGTGCCAGCAGTGAGCAGGGGATAGTCGATCAGCCCCAGCATTTT. It translates to CASSEQGIVDQPQHF. Combining the CDR3 with reference TRBV2 and TRBJ1-5 gives the whole variable domain EPEVTQTPSHQVTQMGQEVILRCVPISNHLYFYWYRQILGQKVEFLVSFYNNEISEKSEIFDDQFSVERPDGSNFTLKIRSTKLEDSAMYFCASSEQGIVDQPQHFGDGTRLSIL.